The 29 T cell receptor beta chains listed next were all sequenced from one sample in a study of post-analysis software for immune sequencing data. Study-level results: TRBV segments more frequent in patients than in controls numbered five and included TRBV5-6, TRBV5-1 and TRBV20-1.

Unique molecular identifiers featured in each of the TCR beta cDNA libraries. TCRdb reprocessed the PCR reads with MiXCR, giving one entry per CDR3 protein. The profile shows hundreds of thousands of distinct CDR3 sequences, just under 30% of them singletons. These receptors lack a known antigen. Sequencing was performed on blood. These receptors originate from a girl aged 10-17 years with multiple sclerosis.

The chain combines TRBV3-1 with TRBJ2-7; a possible D gene is TRBD1 (6 bases). The V gene lost 1 base and the J gene lost 3 bases, with 10 bases spanning the gap. Per the germline V gene, CDR1 is LGHDT and CDR2 is YNNKEL (reference sequence). This CDR3 is 14 amino acids long. The DNA for the CDR3 is TGTGCCAGCAGCCAAGGCCGACAGGTCTACGAGCAGTACTTC. The encoded protein is CASSQGRQVYEQYF.

The chain combines TRBV25-1 with TRBJ2-3, with TRBD2 as a possible D gene (5 bases). Germline V gene sequence: CDR1 MGHDK, CDR2 SYGVNS. Trimming left V 3 bases short and J 4 bases short, with 11 bases between. This CDR3 contains 14 residues. CDR3 sequence (DNA): TGTGCCAGCAGTGACTTTCTGGGAGCAGATACGCAGTATTTT. Translating gives CASSDFLGADTQYF.

The gene calls are TRBV20-1 and TRBJ2-5; D is ambiguous. CDR3 length: 11 amino acids. Germline V gives CDR1 DFQATT, CDR2 SNEGSKA (reference sequence). Trimming shortened V by 0 bases and J by 6 bases, and 5 bases separated the two germline ends. This CDR3 is CSARDPQTQYF. CDR3 bases: TGCAGTGCTAGAGATCCCCAGACCCAGTACTTC.

Here the CDR3 DNA reads TGTGCCAGCAGCCCCTACTTAAGCTCCTACAATGAGCAGTTCTTC. This sequence encodes CASSPYLSSYNEQFF. The chain employs TRBV7-8 and TRBJ2-1; D ambiguous. Trimming stripped 5 bases from V and 0 bases from J, with 11 bases between. The CDR3 extends over 15 amino acids. CDR1 is SGHVS, CDR2 FQNEAQ, per germline.

The chain recombines TRBV20-1 with TRBJ2-4, with D perhaps matching TRBD1 or TRBD2 (5 bases each). Matching the DNA end better, TRBJ2-7 makes the J call doubtful. This CDR3 spans 11 amino acids. Germline V gene sequence: CDR1 DFQATT, CDR2 SNEGSKA (reference sequence). The CDR3 is CSAGDLYEQYF. CDR3 in DNA: TGCAGTGCCGGGGACCTCTACGAGCAGTACTTC.

Comments on this clonotype: At one end, the junction sequence differs from germline, possibly due to a read error. The chain combines TRBV12-3 or TRBV12-4 with TRBJ2-3; 11 nucleotides match TRBD2. This CDR3 has 15 residues. CDR3 amino acids: CAGSLAGGSTDAQYF. The CDR3 nucleotides read TGTGCCGGCAGTTTAGCGGGGGGGAGCACAGATGCGCAGTATTTT.

This clonotype turned up a few times. The chain recombines TRBV6-2 or TRBV6-3 with TRBJ1-2; D call uncertain. V was trimmed by 6 bases and J by 2 bases, leaving 7 bases between them. The germline CDR1 and CDR2 sequences are MNHEY and SVGEGT. The CDR3 length is 12 residues. The CDR3 DNA reads TGTGCCAGCAGACCGGAAAACTATGGCTACACCTTC. This translates into CASRPENYGYTF.

This clonotype has only a few counts. V usage is TRBV4-3 and J usage is TRBJ2-1; 10 positions match TRBD2. Germline V gene lookup returns CDR1 LGHNA and CDR2 YSLEER. The CDR3 length is 18 residues. V lost 0 bases and J lost 2; bases outside the gene matches: 7. CDR3 protein: CASSQDFASGSPYNEQFF. The CDR3, as DNA: TGCGCCAGCAGCCAAGATTTCGCTAGCGGGAGTCCCTACAATGAGCAGTTCTTC.

The genes are TRBV21-1 and TRBJ2-5; the table's D call, TRBD1, has no DNA check behind it. TRBV21-1 is a listed pseudogene. The CDR3 has 15 residues. Here the CDR3 reads CASSKGGTGLETQYF. As DNA, the CDR3 is TGTGCCAGCAGCAAAGGCGGGACAGGGTTAGAGACCCAGTACTTC.

V usage is TRBV7-2 and J usage is TRBJ2-6, with D possibly called TRBD1 or TRBD2 (5 bases each). The V gene lost 5 bases and the J gene lost 0 bases, with 8 bases spanning the gap. Germline V CDR1 and CDR2: SGHTA, FQGNSA. CDR3 length: 15 residues. The DNA for the CDR3 is TGTGCCAGCAGCCGAGGGGTCTCTGGGGCCAACGTCCTGACTTTC. Protein: CASSRGVSGANVLTF.

Only a few counts were recorded for this clonotype. The gene calls are TRBV7-2 and TRBJ2-7; D is uncertain. V lost 5 bases to trimming and J lost 7 bases, with 15 bases between them. CDR3 length equals 13 residues. Germline V lookup: CDR1 SGHTA, CDR2 FQGNSA. Written as DNA, the CDR3 is TGTGCCAGCAGCCGACCGTACGGTCTAGAGCAGTACTTC. It encodes CASSRPYGLEQYF.

This chain joins TRBV11-2 and TRBJ2-1, with 7 bases identical to TRBD2. Germline V gene data show CDR1 as SGHAT and CDR2 as FQNNGV. Unmatched junction bases numbered 8, after V lost 1 base and J lost 5 bases. The CDR3 consists of 16 residues. The DNA of the CDR3 is TGTGCCAGCAGCTTAGGCCCGGGACTATCCCACAATGAGCAGTTCTTC. This sequence encodes CASSLGPGLSHNEQFF.

This clonotype was seen a handful of times. The genes are TRBV4-1 and TRBJ2-3, with 10 bases fitting TRBD2. The CDR3 has 18 amino acids. Germline V gene lookup returns CDR1 MGHRA and CDR2 YSYEKL. Losses at the gene ends were 2 bases for V and 6 bases for J; bases not matched to a gene: 14. The CDR3 region is CASSQRLDTWGLADTQYF. In DNA, the CDR3 is TGCGCCAGCAGCCAACGTCTGGACACTTGGGGACTAGCGGATACGCAGTATTTT.

Written as DNA, the CDR3 is TGCAGCGCTTGGGGGCAGGGGGCTGGAGCTGAAGCTTTCTTT. It yields the protein CSAWGQGAGAEAFF. The rearrangement uses TRBV29-1 and TRBJ1-1, with 8 nucleotides matching TRBD1. The germline CDR1 and CDR2 sequences are SQVTM and ANQGSEA. J lost 6 bases, V lost 7 bases, and 13 bases had no gene match. The CDR3 spans 14 residues. The full variable domain, its missing parts supplied by reference TRBV29-1 and TRBJ1-1, is SAVISQKPSRDICQRGTSLTIQCQVDSQVTMMFWYRQQPGQSLTLIATANQGSEATYESGFVIDKFPISRPNLTFSTLTVSNMSPEDSSIYLCSAWGQGAGAEAFFGQGTRLTVV.

The chain carries TRBV24-1 and TRBJ2-5; 8 bases align to TRBD1. V dropped 7 bases and J dropped 9; count of bases not matched to a gene: 9. The germline V gene encodes CDR1 KGHDR and CDR2 SFDVKD. This CDR3 is built from 13 residues. The DNA for the CDR3 is TGTGCCACCAGCCGACAGGGGCGGGCGGCCCAGTACTTC. Encoded protein: CATSRQGRAAQYF.

This clonotype turned up a few times. The V gene is TRBV20-1, the J gene TRBJ2-7; perhaps D is TRBD1 or TRBD2 (6 bases each). The CDR3 runs 13 residues. CDR1 is DFQATT and CDR2 is SNEGSKA in the germline V gene (reference sequence). CDR3 coding DNA: TGCAGCCCCGGGGGCCCGGATCGCTACGAGCAGTACTTC. This sequence encodes CSPGGPDRYEQYF.

The V and J genes are TRBV29-1 and TRBJ2-5; D might be TRBD1 (5 bases). CDR1 is SQVTM and CDR2 is ANQGSEA in the germline V gene. V lost 6 bases, J lost 4 bases, and 15 bases lay in between. The CDR3 consists of 13 residues. CDR3 in amino acids: CSVGLSMTETQYF. DNA of the CDR3: TGCAGCGTGGGGCTTTCAATGACAGAGACCCAGTACTTC.

This clonotype was picked up a small number of times. The chain couples TRBV7-2 to TRBJ2-3, with 8 bases that match TRBD1. Trimming took 8 bases from V and 4 from J; bases not matched to a gene: 11. The germline V gene has CDR1 SGHTA and CDR2 FQGNSA. CDR3 length equals 15 residues. The CDR3 spells CASGDGQGGADTQYF. CDR3 bases: TGTGCCAGCGGGGATGGACAGGGTGGCGCAGATACGCAGTATTTT. The whole variable domain, remainder taken from reference TRBV7-2 and TRBJ2-3, is GAGVSQSPSNKVTEKGKDVELRCDPISGHTALYWYRQSLGQGLEFLIYFQGNSAPDKSGLPSDRFSAERTGGSVSTLTIQRTQQEDSAVYLCASGDGQGGADTQYFGPGTRLTVL.

The chain joins TRBV3-1 to TRBJ1-2; TRBD1 matches at 7 bases. The germline V gene has CDR1 LGHDT and CDR2 YNNKEL (reference sequence). CDR3 size: 16 residues. V was clipped by 4 bases and J by 8 bases; unmatched bases: 16. CDR3 sequence: CASSPLKRTGGRGYTF. The CDR3 bases are TGTGCCAGCAGCCCGCTCAAACGGACAGGAGGGCGAGGCTACACCTTC.

There are a few counts of this clonotype. The chain carries TRBV6-5 and TRBJ1-1, with D possibly TRBD1 on 5 matching bases. The CDR3 runs to 14 residues. Germline CDR1 is MNHEY and CDR2 is SVGAGI. The germline V and J ends were trimmed by 7 bases and 3 bases, with 15 bases remaining between them. The CDR3 spells CASNTRGQDTEAFF. CDR3 coding DNA: TGTGCCAGCAATACGAGGGGCCAGGACACTGAAGCTTTCTTT.

This clonotype was observed a handful of times. The J gene is TRBJ1-1, the V gene TRBV29-1, with TRBD1 matching 8 bases. CDR1 SQVTM and CDR2 ANQGSEA come from the germline V gene. With V trimmed by 7 bases and J by 10 bases, 8 bases remained unmatched. CDR3 length equals 11 residues. The CDR3 spells CSADPQGGAFF. The CDR3, as DNA: TGCAGCGCCGACCCACAGGGGGGAGCTTTCTTT.

This chain connects TRBV20-1 to TRBJ2-2; TRBD1 or TRBD2 may be the D gene (5 bases each). Germline CDR1 reads DFQATT; CDR2 reads SNEGSKA (reference sequence). V lost 7 bases, J lost 5 bases, and 14 bases lay in between. The CDR3 covers 13 residues. The CDR3 DNA reads TGCAGTGTGACGGGACCTTGGACCGGGGAGCTGTTTTTT. Its protein is CSVTGPWTGELFF.

The chain joins TRBV27 to TRBJ2-7, with unresolved D. Germline values: CDR1 MNHEY, CDR2 SMNVEV (reference sequence). The CDR3 is 13 amino acids. V lost 5 bases and J lost 1, with 9 bases in between. The CDR3 loop reads CASSGTESYEQYF. CDR3 sequence (DNA): TGTGCCAGCAGTGGAACAGAGTCCTACGAGCAGTACTTC.

V gene TRBV10-3 combines with J gene TRBJ2-3; 9 nucleotides match TRBD1. Trimming cost V 2 bases and J 3 bases; bases outside gene matches: 3. The germline V gene has CDR1 ENHRY and CDR2 SYGVKD. There are 15 residues in the CDR3. CDR3: CAISETGGETDTQYF. The CDR3 DNA sequence: TGTGCCATCAGTGAGACAGGGGGCGAGACAGATACGCAGTATTTT.

This clonotype was detected only a few times. The CDR3 sequence is CASSPGGTADTQYF. CDR3 sequence (DNA): TGTGCCAGCAGCCCGGGGGGAACCGCAGATACGCAGTATTTT. V is TRBV13 and J is TRBJ2-3; 7 positions agree with TRBD2. The CDR3 has 14 residues. V lost 5 bases, J lost 4 bases, and 6 bases stayed unmatched. The germline gives CDR1 PRHDT, CDR2 FYEKMQ (reference sequence). Variable domain in full (rest from reference TRBV13 and TRBJ2-3): AAGVIQSPRHLIKEKRETATLKCYPIPRHDTVYWYQQGPGQDPQFLISFYEKMQSDKGSIPDRFSAQQFSDYHSELNMSSLELGDSALYFCASSPGGTADTQYFGPGTRLTVL.

This chain connects TRBV7-9 to TRBJ2-7; D is perhaps TRBD1 or TRBD2 (5 bases each). Germline lookup yields CDR1 SEHNR and CDR2 FQNEAQ (reference sequence). Trimming took 5 bases from V and 2 from J, leaving 13 bases between them. The CDR3 has 14 amino acids. The CDR3 DNA is TGTGCCAGCAGCCCCCGGGGCCAGCCCTACGAGCAGTACTTC. As protein: CASSPRGQPYEQYF. The full variable domain, completed using reference TRBV7-9 and TRBJ2-7, is DTGVSQNPRHKITKRGQNVTFRCDPISEHNRLYWYRQTLGQGPEFLTYFQNEAQLEKSRLLSDRFSAERPKGSFSTLEIQRTEQGDSAMYLCASSPRGQPYEQYFGPGTRLTVT.

J is TRBJ1-2 and V is TRBV12-3 or TRBV12-4, with D maybe TRBD1 (5 bases). This CDR3 contains 14 residues. V was clipped by 3 bases and J by 1 base, with 9 bases between them. In DNA form, the CDR3 reads TGTGCCAGCAGTTTGACAGCCAATAACTATGGCTACACCTTC. It encodes CASSLTANNYGYTF.

The chain recombines TRBV28 with TRBJ2-1; tentatively, D is TRBD2 (5 bases). Germline CDR1 MDHEN, CDR2 SYDVKM. Deletions cut 6 bases from V and 6 bases from J, with 15 bases between. The CDR3 is 14 amino acids. The CDR3 DNA reads as TGTGCCAGCAGCCCGGAGGAGCGGTGCAATGAGCAGTTCTTC. Amino acid sequence: CASSPEERCNEQFF.

This clonotype was seen more than once but under ten times. V usage is TRBV7-2 and J usage is TRBJ1-1, with D unclear. Germline V gives CDR1 SGHTA, CDR2 FQGNSA. The CDR3 runs 13 residues. V lost 1 base to trimming and J lost 2 bases, with 5 bases between them. Here the CDR3 reads CASSLVANTEAFF. CDR3 in DNA: TGTGCCAGCAGCTTAGTCGCAAACACTGAAGCTTTCTTT.